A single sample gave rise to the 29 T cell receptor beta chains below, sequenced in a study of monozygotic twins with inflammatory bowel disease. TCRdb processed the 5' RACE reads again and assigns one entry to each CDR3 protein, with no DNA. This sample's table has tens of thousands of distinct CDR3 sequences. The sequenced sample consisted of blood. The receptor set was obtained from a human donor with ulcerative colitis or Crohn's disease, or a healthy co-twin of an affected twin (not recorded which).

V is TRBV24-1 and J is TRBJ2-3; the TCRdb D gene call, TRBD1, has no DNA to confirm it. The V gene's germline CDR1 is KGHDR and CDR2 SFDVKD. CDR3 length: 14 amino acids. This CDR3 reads CATSDSTATDTQYF.

The CDR3 protein is CSVINLWTRGGGADTQYF. The chain joins TRBV20-1 to TRBJ2-3; TCRdb names TRBD1, which stays unverified in the absence of DNA. Germline lookup yields CDR1 DFQATT and CDR2 SNEGSKA (reference sequence). The CDR3 covers 18 residues.

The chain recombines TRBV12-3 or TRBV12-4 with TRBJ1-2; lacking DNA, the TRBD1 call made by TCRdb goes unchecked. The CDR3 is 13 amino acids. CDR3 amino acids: CASSPKQGYGYTF.

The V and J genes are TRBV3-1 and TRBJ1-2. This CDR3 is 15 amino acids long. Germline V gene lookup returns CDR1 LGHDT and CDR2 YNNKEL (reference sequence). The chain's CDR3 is CASSQGRIKGEGYTF.

The chain's CDR3 is CASSSGRGLDTEAFF. The chain employs TRBV12-3 or TRBV12-4 and TRBJ1-1; as DNA is missing, the TRBD1 call by TCRdb cannot be tested. CDR3 length equals 15 residues.

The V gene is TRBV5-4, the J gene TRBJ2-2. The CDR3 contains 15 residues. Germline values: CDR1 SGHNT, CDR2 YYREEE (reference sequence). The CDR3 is CASSLASGNTGELFF.

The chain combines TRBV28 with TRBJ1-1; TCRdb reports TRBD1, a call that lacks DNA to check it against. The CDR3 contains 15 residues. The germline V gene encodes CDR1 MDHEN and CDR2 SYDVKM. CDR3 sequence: CASSDRGRGKTEAFF.

This CDR3 is CSAPRNSGVSNQPQHF. The genes are TRBV20-1 and TRBJ1-5; TCRdb proposes TRBD1, but this gene call is untestable without DNA. The germline gives CDR1 DFQATT, CDR2 SNEGSKA (reference sequence). This CDR3 is built from 16 residues.

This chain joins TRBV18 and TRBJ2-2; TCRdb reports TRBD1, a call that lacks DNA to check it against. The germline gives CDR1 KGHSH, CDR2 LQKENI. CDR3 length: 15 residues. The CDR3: CASSPTAGGQGELFF.

CDR3 amino acids: CSASGGVATDTQYF. The chain links TRBV20-1 to TRBJ2-3; TCRdb's D call of TRBD2 is untestable without DNA. Germline CDR1 and CDR2: DFQATT and SNEGSKA (reference sequence). There are 14 residues in the CDR3.

The CDR3 is CASSIDPVPSPGELFF. The J gene is TRBJ2-2, the V gene TRBV5-1; the D call from TCRdb, TRBD1, cannot be confirmed without DNA. From germline, CDR1 is SGHRS and CDR2 YFSETQ. The CDR3 covers 16 residues.

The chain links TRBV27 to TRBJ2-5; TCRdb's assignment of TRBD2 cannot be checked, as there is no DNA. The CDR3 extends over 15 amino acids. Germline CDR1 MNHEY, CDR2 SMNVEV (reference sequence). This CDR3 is CASTRAGKNQETQYF.

CDR3 sequence reads: CASSAWGGETQYF. This chain connects TRBV11-2 to TRBJ2-5; TCRdb indicates TRBD1, and absent DNA this call remains unverified. Germline V gene lookup returns CDR1 SGHAT and CDR2 FQNNGV. This CDR3 spans 13 amino acids.

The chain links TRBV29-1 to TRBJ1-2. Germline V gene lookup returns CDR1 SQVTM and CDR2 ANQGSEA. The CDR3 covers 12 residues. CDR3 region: CSVLRRDYGYTF.

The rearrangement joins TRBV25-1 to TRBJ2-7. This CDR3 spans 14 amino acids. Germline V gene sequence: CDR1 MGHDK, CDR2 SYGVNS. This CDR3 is CASSVYRSTYEQYF.

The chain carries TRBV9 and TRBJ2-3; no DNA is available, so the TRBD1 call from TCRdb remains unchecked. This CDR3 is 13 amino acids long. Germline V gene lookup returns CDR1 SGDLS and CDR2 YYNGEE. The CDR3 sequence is CASSVGLPGTQYF.

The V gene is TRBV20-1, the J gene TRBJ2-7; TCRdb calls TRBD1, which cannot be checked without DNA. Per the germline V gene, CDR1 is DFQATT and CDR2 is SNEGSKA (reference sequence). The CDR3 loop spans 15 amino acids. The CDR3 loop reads CSARALKGGPYEQYF.

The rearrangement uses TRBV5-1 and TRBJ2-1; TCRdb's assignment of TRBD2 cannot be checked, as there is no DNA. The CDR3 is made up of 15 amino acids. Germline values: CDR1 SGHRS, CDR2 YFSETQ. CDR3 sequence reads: CASSLASGTYNEQFF.

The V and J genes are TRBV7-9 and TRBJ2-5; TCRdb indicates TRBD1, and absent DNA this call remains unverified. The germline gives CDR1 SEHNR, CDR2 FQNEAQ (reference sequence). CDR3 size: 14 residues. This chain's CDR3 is CASSLGQREETQYF.

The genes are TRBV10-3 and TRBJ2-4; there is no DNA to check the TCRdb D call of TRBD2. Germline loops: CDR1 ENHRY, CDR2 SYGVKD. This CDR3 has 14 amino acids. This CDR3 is CAISGTPEGNIQYF.

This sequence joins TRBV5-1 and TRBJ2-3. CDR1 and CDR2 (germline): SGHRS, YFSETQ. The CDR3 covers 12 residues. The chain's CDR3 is CASSPNADTQYF. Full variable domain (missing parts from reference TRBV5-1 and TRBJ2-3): KAGVTQTPRYLIKTRGQQVTLSCSPISGHRSVSWYQQTPGQGLQFLFEYFSETQRNKGNFPGRFSGRQFSNSRSEMNVSTLELGDSALYLCASSPNADTQYFGPGTRLTVL.

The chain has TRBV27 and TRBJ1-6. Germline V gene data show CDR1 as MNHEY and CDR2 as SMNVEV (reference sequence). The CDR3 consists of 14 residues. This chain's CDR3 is CASSLDGVVSPLHF.

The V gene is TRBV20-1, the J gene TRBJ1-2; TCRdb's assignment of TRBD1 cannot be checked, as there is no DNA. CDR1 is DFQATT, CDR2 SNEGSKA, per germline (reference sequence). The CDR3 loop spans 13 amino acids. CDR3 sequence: CSANPTVGYGYTF.

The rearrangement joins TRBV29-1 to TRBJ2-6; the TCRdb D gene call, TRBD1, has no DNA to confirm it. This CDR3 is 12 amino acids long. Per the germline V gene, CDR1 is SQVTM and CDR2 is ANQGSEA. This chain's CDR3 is CSVGTDANVLTF.

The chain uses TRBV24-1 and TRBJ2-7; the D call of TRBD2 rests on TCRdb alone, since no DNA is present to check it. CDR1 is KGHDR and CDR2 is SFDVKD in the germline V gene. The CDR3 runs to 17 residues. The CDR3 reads CATSDSPSGGPSYEQYF.

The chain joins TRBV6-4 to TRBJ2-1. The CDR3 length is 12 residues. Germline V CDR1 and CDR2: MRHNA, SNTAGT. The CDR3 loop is CASSDGVNEQFF.

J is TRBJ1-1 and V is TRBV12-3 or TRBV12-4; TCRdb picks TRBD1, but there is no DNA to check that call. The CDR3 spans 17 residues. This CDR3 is CASRRGLPGTGHTEAFF.

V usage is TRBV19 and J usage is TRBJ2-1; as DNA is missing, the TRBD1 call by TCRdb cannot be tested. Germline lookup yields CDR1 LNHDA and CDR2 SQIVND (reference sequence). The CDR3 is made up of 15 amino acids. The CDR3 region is CASTDRTGLHNEQFF.

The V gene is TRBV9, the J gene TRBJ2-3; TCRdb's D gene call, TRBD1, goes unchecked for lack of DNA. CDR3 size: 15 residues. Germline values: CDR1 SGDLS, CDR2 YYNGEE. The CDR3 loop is CASSSTGVGADTQYF. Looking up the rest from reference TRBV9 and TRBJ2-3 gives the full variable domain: DSGVTQTPKHLITATGQRVTLRCSPRSGDLSVYWYQQSLDQGLQFLIQYYNGEERAKGNILERFSAQQFPDLHSELNLSSLELGDSALYFCASSSTGVGADTQYFGPGTRLTVL.